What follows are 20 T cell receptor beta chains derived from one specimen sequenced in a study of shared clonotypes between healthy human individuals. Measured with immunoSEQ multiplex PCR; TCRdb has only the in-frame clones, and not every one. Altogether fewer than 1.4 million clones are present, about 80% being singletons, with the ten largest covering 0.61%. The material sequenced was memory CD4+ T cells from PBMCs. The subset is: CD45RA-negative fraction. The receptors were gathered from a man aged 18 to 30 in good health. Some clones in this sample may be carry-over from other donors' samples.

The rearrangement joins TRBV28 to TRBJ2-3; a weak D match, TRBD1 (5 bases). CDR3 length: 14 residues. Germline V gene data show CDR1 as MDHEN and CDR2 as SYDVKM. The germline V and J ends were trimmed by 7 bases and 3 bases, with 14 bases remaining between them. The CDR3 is CASTLGVMTDTQYF. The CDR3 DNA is TGTGCCAGCACCCTAGGGGTTATGACAGATACGCAGTATTTT. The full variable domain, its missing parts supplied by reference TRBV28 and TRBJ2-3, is DVKVTQSSRYLVKRTGEKVFLECVQDMDHENMFWYRQDPGLGLRLIYFSYDVKMKEKGDIPEGYSVSREKKERFSLILESASTNQTSMYLCASTLGVMTDTQYFGPGTRLTVL.

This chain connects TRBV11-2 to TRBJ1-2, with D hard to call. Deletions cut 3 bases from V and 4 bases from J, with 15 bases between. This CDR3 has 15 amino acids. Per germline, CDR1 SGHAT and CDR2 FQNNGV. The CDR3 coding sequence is TGTGCCAGCAGCTTTTTCCGGGCCACGGGCTATGGCTACACCTTC. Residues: CASSFFRATGYGYTF.

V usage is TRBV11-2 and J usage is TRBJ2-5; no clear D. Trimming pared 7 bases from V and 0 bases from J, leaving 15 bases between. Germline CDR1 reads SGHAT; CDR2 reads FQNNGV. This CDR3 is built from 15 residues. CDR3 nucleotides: TGTGCCAGCAAGTTCTCTCATCGGAACCAAGAGACCCAGTACTTC. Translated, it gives CASKFSHRNQETQYF.

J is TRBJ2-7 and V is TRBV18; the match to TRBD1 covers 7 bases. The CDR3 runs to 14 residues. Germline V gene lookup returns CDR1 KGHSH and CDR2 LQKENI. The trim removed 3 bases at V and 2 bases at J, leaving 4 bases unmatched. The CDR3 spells CASSPTGLPYEQYF. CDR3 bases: TGTGCCAGCTCACCGACAGGGCTCCCCTACGAGCAGTACTTC. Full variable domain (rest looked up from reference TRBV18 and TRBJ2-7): NAGVMQNPRHLVRRRGQEARLRCSPMKGHSHVYWYRQLPEEGLKFMVYLQKENIIDESGMPKERFSAEFPKEGPSILRIQQVVRGDSAAYFCASSPTGLPYEQYFGPGTRLTVT.

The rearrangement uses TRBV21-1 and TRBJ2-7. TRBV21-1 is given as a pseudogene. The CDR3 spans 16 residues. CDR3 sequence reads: CASSKGHGGSSYEQYF. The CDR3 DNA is TGTGCCAGCAGCAAAGGTCACGGGGGCAGCTCCTACGAGCAGTACTTC.

Written as DNA, the CDR3 is TGCAGCGTCCCAGGGGACTATGGCTACACCTTC. This codes for CSVPGDYGYTF. The chain recombines TRBV29-1 with TRBJ1-2; weak D call: TRBD1 (6 bases). This CDR3 region has 11 residues. The germline V gene encodes CDR1 SQVTM and CDR2 ANQGSEA. Trimming stripped 6 bases from V and 3 bases from J, with 8 bases between.

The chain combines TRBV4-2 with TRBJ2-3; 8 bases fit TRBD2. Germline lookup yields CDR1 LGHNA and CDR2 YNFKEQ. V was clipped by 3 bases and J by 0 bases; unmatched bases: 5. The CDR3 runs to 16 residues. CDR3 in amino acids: CASSHVSGGSTDTQYF. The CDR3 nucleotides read TGTGCCAGCAGCCACGTGAGCGGGGGTAGCACAGATACGCAGTATTTT.

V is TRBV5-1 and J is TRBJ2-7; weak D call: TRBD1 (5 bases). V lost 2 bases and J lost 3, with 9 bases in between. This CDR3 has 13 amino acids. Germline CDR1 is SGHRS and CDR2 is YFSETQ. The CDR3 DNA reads TGCGCCAGCAGCTTTTCTAGGGGCTACGAGCAGTACTTC. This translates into CASSFSRGYEQYF.

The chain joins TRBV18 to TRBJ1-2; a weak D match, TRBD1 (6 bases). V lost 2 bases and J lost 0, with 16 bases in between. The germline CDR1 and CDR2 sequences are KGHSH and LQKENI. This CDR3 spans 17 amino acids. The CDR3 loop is CASSPFFPRTANYGYTF. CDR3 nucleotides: TGTGCCAGCTCACCATTCTTTCCCAGGACAGCTAACTATGGCTACACCTTC. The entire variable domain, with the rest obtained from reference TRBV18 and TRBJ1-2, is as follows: NAGVMQNPRHLVRRRGQEARLRCSPMKGHSHVYWYRQLPEEGLKFMVYLQKENIIDESGMPKERFSAEFPKEGPSILRIQQVVRGDSAAYFCASSPFFPRTANYGYTFGSGTRLTVV.

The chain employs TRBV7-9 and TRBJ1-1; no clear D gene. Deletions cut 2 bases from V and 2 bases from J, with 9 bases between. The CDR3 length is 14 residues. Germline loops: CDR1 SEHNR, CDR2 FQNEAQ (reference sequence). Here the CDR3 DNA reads TGTGCCAGCAGCTTAAAAGGGTTAAACACTGAAGCTTTCTTT. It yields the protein CASSLKGLNTEAFF.

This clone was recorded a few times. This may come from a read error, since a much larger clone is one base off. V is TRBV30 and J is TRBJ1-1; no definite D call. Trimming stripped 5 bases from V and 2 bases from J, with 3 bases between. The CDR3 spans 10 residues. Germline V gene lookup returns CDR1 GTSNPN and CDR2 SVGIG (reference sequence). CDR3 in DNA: TGTGCCTGGGGTAACACTGAAGCTTTCTTT. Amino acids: CAWGNTEAFF.

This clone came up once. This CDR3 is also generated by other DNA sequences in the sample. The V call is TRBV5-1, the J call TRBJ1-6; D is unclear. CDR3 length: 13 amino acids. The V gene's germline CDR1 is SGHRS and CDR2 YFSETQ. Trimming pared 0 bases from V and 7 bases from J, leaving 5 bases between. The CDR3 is CASSLVRNSPLHF. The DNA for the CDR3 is TGCGCCAGCAGCTTGGTTCGGAATTCACCCCTCCACTTT.

The CDR3: CASSTGGGNTEAFF. The CDR3 nucleotides are TGTGCCAGCAGTACAGGGGGCGGAAACACTGAAGCTTTCTTT. The chain recombines TRBV6-6 with TRBJ1-1; 9 nucleotides match TRBD1. Germline CDR1 MNHNY, CDR2 SVGAGI (reference sequence). This CDR3 has 14 amino acids. V gave up 5 bases and J gave up 2 bases; unmatched junction bases: 3.

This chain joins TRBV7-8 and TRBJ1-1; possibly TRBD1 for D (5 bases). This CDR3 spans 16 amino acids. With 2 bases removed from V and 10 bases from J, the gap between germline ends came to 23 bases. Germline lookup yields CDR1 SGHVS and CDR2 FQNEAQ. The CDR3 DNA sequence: TGTGCCAGCAGCTTACTACCCGGCGAGGGACCTGAGGGAGCTTTCTTT. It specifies CASSLLPGEGPEGAFF.

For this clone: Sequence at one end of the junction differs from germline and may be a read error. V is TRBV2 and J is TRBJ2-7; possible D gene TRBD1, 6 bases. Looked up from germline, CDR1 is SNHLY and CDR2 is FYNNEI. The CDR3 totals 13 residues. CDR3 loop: CASGEWDTYEQYF. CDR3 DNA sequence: TGTGCCAGCGGTGAATGGGACACATACGAGCAGTACTTC.

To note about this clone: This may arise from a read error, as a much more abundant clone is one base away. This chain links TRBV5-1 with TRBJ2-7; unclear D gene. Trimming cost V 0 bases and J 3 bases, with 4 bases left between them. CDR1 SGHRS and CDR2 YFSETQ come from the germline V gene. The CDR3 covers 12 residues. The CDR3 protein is CASSLGRYEQYF. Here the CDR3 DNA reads TGCGCCAGCAGCTTGGGGCGCTACGAGCAGTACTTC.

This chain's CDR3 is CASSQLRQVADTQYF. CDR3 DNA sequence: TGCGCCAGCAGCCAACTCCGACAGGTGGCCGATACGCAGTATTTT. This chain joins TRBV4-1 and TRBJ2-3; tentative D call: TRBD1 (6 bases). CDR3 length: 15 residues. Germline values: CDR1 MGHRA, CDR2 YSYEKL. Trimming took off 2 bases at V and 6 bases at J, with 15 bases between the two ends.

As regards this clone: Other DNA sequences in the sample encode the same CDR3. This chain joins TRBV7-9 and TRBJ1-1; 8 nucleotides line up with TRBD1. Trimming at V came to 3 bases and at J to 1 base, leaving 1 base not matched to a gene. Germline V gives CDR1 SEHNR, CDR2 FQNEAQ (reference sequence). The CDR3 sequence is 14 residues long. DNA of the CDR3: TGTGCCAGCAGCTTGACAGGGGCGAACACTGAAGCTTTCTTT. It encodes CASSLTGANTEAFF.

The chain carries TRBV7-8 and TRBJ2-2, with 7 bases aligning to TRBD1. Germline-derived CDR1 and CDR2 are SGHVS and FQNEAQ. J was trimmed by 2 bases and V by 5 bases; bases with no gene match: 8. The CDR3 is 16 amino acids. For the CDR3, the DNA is TGTGCCAGCAGCGAGCCGACAGGGAGAAACACCGGGGAGCTGTTTTTT. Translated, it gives CASSEPTGRNTGELFF. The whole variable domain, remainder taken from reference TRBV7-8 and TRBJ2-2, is GAGVSQSPRYKVAKRGQDVALRCDPISGHVSLFWYQQALGQGPEFLTYFQNEAQLDKSGLPSDRFFAERPEGSVSTLKIQRTQQEDSAVYLCASSEPTGRNTGELFFGEGSRLTVL.

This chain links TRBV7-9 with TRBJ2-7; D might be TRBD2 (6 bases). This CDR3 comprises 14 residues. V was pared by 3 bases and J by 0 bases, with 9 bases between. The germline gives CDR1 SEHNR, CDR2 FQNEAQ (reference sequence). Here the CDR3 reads CASSLEGHSYEQYF. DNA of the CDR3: TGTGCCAGCAGCTTGGAGGGGCACTCCTACGAGCAGTACTTC.